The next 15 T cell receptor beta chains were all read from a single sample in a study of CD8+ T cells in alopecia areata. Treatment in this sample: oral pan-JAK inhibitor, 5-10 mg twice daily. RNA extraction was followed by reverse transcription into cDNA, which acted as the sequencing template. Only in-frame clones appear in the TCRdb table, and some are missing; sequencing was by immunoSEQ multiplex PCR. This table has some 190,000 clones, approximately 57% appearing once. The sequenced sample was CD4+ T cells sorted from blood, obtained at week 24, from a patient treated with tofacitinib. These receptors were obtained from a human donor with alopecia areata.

In nucleotides, the CDR3 is TGTGCCAGCAAGGAGGGAGAAAAACTGTTTTTT. This encodes CASKEGEKLFF. V usage is TRBV2 and J usage is TRBJ1-4, with D unresolved. The CDR3 has 11 residues. Trimming pared 7 bases from V and 8 bases from J, leaving 8 bases between. CDR1 and CDR2 from the germline V gene are SNHLY and FYNNEI.

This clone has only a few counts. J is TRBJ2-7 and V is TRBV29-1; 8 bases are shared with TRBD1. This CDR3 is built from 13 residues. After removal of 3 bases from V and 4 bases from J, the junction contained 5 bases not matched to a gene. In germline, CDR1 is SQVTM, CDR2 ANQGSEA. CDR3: CSVENRGSYEQYF. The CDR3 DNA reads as TGCAGCGTTGAGAACAGGGGGTCATACGAGCAGTACTTC.

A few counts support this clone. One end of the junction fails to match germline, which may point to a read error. The CDR3 loop reads CATIEPGGHTNF. As DNA, the CDR3 is TGTGCCACCATAGAACCCGGGGGGCATACTAACTTC. The V gene is TRBV10-3, the J gene TRBJ2-7; weak D call: TRBD2 (7 bases). Germline CDR1 and CDR2: ENHRY and SYGVKD. The CDR3 covers 12 residues.

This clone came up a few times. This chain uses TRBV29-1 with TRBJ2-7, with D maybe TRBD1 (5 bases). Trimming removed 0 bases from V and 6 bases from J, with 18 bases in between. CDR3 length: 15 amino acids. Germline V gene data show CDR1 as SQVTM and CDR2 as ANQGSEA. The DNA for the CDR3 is TGCAGCGTTGAAGATTGGGGCGGACGGGCTGGCGAGCAGTACTTC. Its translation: CSVEDWGGRAGEQYF.

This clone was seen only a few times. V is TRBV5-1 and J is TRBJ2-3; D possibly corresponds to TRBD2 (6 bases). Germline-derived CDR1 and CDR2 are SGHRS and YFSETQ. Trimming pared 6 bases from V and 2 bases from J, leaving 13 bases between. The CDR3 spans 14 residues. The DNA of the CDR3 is TGCGCCAGCACCGCACTAGCAACCACAGATACGCAGTATTTT. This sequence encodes CASTALATTDTQYF.

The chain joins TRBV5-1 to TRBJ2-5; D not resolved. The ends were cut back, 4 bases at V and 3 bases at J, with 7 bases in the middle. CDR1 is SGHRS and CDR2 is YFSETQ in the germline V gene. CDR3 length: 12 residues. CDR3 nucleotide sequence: TGCGCCAGCAGCCTGCCGGAAGAGACCCAGTACTTC. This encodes CASSLPEETQYF.

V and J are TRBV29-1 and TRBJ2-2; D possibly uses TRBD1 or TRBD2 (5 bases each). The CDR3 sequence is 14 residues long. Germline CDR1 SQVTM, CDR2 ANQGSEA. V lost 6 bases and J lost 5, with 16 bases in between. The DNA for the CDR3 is TGCAGCGTCCCCCCACCTGGGGGTACCGGGGAGCTGTTTTTT. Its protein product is CSVPPPGGTGELFF.

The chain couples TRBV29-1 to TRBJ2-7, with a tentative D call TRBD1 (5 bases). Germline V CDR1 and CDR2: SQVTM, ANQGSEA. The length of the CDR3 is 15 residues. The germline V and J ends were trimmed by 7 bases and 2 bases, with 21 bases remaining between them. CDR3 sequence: CSARVGIAGTYEQYF. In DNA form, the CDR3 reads TGCAGCGCCCGAGTGGGTATAGCAGGGACCTACGAGCAGTACTTC.

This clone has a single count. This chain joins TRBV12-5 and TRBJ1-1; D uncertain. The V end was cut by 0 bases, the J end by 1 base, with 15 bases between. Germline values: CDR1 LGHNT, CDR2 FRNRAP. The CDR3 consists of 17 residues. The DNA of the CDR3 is TGTGCTAGTGGTTTGGTGTTAGGTGGGCAACCGAACACTGAAGCTTTCTTT. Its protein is CASGLVLGGQPNTEAFF.

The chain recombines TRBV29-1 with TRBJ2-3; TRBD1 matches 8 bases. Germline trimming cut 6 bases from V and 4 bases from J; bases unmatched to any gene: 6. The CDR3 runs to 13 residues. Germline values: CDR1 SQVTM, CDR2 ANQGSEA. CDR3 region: CSVSRGPADTQYF. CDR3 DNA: TGCAGCGTATCCAGGGGGCCAGCAGATACGCAGTATTTT.

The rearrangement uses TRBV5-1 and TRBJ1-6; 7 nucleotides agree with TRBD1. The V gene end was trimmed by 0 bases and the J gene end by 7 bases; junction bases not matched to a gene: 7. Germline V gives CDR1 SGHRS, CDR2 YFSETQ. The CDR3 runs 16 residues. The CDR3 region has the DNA TGCGCCAGCAGCTTGGTTGCGGGACAGTCCAATTCACCCCTCCACTTT. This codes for CASSLVAGQSNSPLHF.

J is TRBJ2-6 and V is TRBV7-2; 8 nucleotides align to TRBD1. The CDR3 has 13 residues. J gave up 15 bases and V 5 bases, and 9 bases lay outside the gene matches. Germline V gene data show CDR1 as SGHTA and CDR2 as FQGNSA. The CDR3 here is CASSPGTGGHLTF. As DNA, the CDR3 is TGTGCCAGCAGCCCAGGGACAGGAGGTCACCTGACTTTC.

CDR3 sequence (DNA): TGTGCCAGCAGCTTCCCTTCCGGGACCCAGTACTTC. As protein: CASSFPSGTQYF. The chain links TRBV7-2 to TRBJ2-5; no clear D. The V gene lost 3 bases and the J gene lost 7 bases, with 9 bases spanning the gap. Germline assignment: CDR1 SGHTA and CDR2 FQGNSA. The CDR3 totals 12 residues.

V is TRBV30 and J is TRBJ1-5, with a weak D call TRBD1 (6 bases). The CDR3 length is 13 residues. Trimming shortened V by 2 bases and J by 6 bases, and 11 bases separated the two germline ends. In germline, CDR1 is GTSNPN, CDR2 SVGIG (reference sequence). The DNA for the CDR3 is TGTGCCTGGAGTACAGGGAGAGGTCAGCCCCAGCATTTT. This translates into CAWSTGRGQPQHF.

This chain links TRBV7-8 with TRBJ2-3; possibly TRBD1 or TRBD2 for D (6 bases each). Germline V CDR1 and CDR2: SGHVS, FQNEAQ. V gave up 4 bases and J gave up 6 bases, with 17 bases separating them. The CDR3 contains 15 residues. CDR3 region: CASSSVGGPRDTQYF. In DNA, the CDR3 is TGTGCCAGCAGCTCTGTAGGGGGGCCTCGGGATACGCAGTATTTT. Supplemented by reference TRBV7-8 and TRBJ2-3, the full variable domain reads GAGVSQSPRYKVAKRGQDVALRCDPISGHVSLFWYQQALGQGPEFLTYFQNEAQLDKSGLPSDRFFAERPEGSVSTLKIQRTQQEDSAVYLCASSSVGGPRDTQYFGPGTRLTVL.